Listed below are T cell receptor beta chains from one sample, sequenced in a study of cytomegalovirus exposure and HLA in healthy donors. The repertoire was sequenced with immunoSEQ multiplex PCR; TCRdb's copy has only in-frame clones and lacks some. The sample lists approximately 160,000 clones, around 63% seen once, with just under 4.5% in the top ten. Sequences were obtained from PBMCs. The receptors originated from a woman between 18 and 30 years old in good health and CMV-seropositive. CDR3s include the opening cysteine and the closing phenylalanine or tryptophan. D genes are given only for firm matches. A clone size is listed for some rows: how often the clone was seen (once, few, many), or a class if it is expanded.

. | TRBJ2-5 | TRBD1 | TRBV5-6 | CASSSPQTGSKQYF | TGTGCCAGCAGCTCCCCCCAGACAGGGTCTAAGCAGTACTTC
. | TRBJ2-2 | . | TRBV27 | CASSLPRDTGELFF | TGTGCCAGCAGTTTACCCAGGGACACCGGGGAGCTGTTTTTT
. | TRBJ1-1 | . | TRBV19 | CASMNPAEAFF | TGTGCCAGTATGAACCCGGCTGAAGCTTTCTTT
. | TRBJ2-3 | TRBD2 | TRBV4-3 | CASSQDGTSGIDTQYF | TGCGCCAGCAGCCAAGATGGGACTAGCGGGATAGATACGCAGTATTTT
. | TRBJ2-7 | . | TRBV6-1 | CASSDRALSYEQYF | TGTGCCAGCAGTGACAGGGCTCTGTCCTACGAGCAGTACTTC
. | TRBJ2-7 | . | TRBV5-1 | CASSSDGGPYEQYF | TGCGCCAGCAGCTCGGACGGAGGCCCATACGAGCAGTACTTC
. | TRBJ1-1 | . | TRBV30 | CAWSPRGLNTEAFF | TGTGCCTGGAGTCCTAGGGGTTTGAACACTGAAGCTTTCTTT
. | TRBJ2-2 | . | TRBV7-9 | CASSLAGSTGELFF | TGTGCCAGCAGCTTAGCGGGGAGCACCGGGGAGCTGTTTTTT
. | TRBJ1-5 | . | TRBV21-1 | CASSKGYRLQPQHF | TGTGCCAGCAGCAAGGGTTACAGGTTGCAGCCCCAGCATTTT
few | TRBJ2-7 | . | TRBV27 | CASSLYAGSSSYEQYF | TGTGCCAGCAGTTTATACGCGGGCTCAAGCTCCTACGAGCAGTACTTC
. | TRBJ2-3 | TRBD2 | TRBV19 | CASRGGQVTDTQYF | TGTGCCAGTAGGGGAGGGCAGGTCACAGATACGCAGTATTTT
. | TRBJ2-6 | . | TRBV29-1 | CSVGFSSGANVLTF | TGCAGCGTTGGGTTTAGCTCTGGGGCCAACGTCCTGACTTTC
. | TRBJ2-3 | TRBD2 | TRBV2 | CASSRPTISGGFTDTQYF | TGTGCCAGCAGTCGCCCTACAATTAGCGGGGGCTTCACAGATACGCAGTATTTT
. | TRBJ2-7 | . | TRBV30 | CAWSVVRATGQYF | TGTGCCTGGAGTGTGGTCCGAGCTACGGGGCAGTACTTC
few | TRBJ2-1 | TRBD2 | TRBV4-2 | CASSPTPEAGEGNEQFF | TGTGCCAGCAGCCCCACCCCAGAAGCGGGAGAAGGAAATGAGCAGTTCTTC
. | TRBJ2-3 | TRBD2 | TRBV30 | CAWLAGLSTDTQYF | TGTGCCTGGTTAGCGGGGCTTAGCACAGATACGCAGTATTTT
. | TRBJ1-6 | . | TRBV7-2 | CASSLATGIGSPLHF | TGTGCCAGCAGCTTAGCGACGGGTATCGGTTCACCCCTCCACTTT
. | TRBJ2-1 | TRBD2 | TRBV27 | CASSDGTSVYNEQFF | TGTGCCAGCAGCGACGGGACTAGCGTATACAATGAGCAGTTCTTC
. | TRBJ1-1 | TRBD1 | TRBV11-1 | CASSPWDRGNTEAFF | TGTGCCAGCAGCCCCTGGGACAGAGGGAACACTGAAGCTTTCTTT
. | TRBJ1-2 | . | TRBV6-5 | CASSYGAIYTF | TGTGCCAGCAGTTACGGGGCCATCTACACCTTC
. | TRBJ2-3 | . | TRBV27 | CASSFSRSTDTQYF | TGTGCCAGCAGTTTCTCTCGGTCCACAGATACGCAGTATTTT
few | TRBJ2-7 | . | TRBV25-1 | CASRVDSTSYEQYF | TGTGCCAGCAGAGTCGACAGTACCTCCTACGAGCAGTACTTC
. | TRBJ2-5 | TRBD2 | TRBV4-2 | CASSQRTRLGYVTQYF | TGTGCCAGCAGCCAAAGGACTAGGTTAGGGTACGTGACCCAGTACTTC
. | TRBJ2-7 | TRBD2 | TRBV9 | CASSVASGGLEQYF | TGTGCCAGCAGCGTAGCTAGCGGGGGGCTCGAGCAGTACTTC
. | TRBJ1-1 | . | TRBV7-2 | CASSHNSVNTEAFF | TGTGCCAGCAGCCATAATTCAGTGAACACTGAAGCTTTCTTT
. | TRBJ1-4 | . | TRBV6-5 | CASSLTENEKLFF | TGTGCCAGCAGTTTGACAGAGAATGAAAAACTGTTTTTT
. | TRBJ1-4 | TRBD1 | TRBV19 | CASMRTGVTEKLFF | TGTGCCAGTATGCGGACAGGGGTGACTGAAAAACTGTTTTTT
. | TRBJ2-7 | TRBD1 | TRBV5-1 | CASSVDRGKGYEQYF | TGCGCCAGCAGCGTTGACAGGGGCAAAGGCTACGAGCAGTACTTC
. | TRBJ1-1 | . | TRBV2 | CARRDTGRLEAFF | TGTGCCAGACGGGACACCGGGCGCTTAGAAGCTTTCTTT
few | TRBJ2-7 | TRBD2 | TRBV28 | CASSPLGGTYEQYF | TGTGCCAGCAGTCCCCTGGGGGGGACCTACGAGCAGTACTTC
. | TRBJ2-1 | . | TRBV19 | CASSSLGGLNNEQFF | TGTGCCAGTAGTAGCTTAGGAGGCCTTAATAATGAGCAGTTCTTC
. | TRBJ2-7 | TRBD1 | TRBV11-2 | CASSLVVDRGNEQYF | TGTGCCAGCAGCTTAGTAGTGGACAGGGGTAACGAGCAGTACTTC
few | TRBJ2-5 | . | TRBV7-2 | CASSVNKQETQYF | TGTGCCAGCAGCGTCAACAAACAAGAGACCCAGTACTTC
. | TRBJ2-7 | TRBD2 | TRBV6-1 | CASSEERAVGLAGGHEQYF | TGTGCCAGCAGTGAAGAAAGGGCTGTTGGACTAGCGGGAGGCCACGAGCAGTACTTC
once | TRBJ2-1 | . | TRBV28 | CASSLWTSGGEQFF | TGTGCCAGCAGTTTATGGACTAGTGGGGGTGAGCAGTTCTTC
. | TRBJ1-2 | . | TRBV5-4 | CASSATGYGYTF | TGTGCCAGCAGCGCAACAGGGTACGGCTACACCTTC
few | TRBJ2-3 | . | TRBV18 | CASSSLRGGTQYF | TGTGCCAGCTCATCCTTGCGGGGCGGAACGCAGTATTTT
. | TRBJ2-1 | . | TRBV7-8 | CASSRGLSGVLHEQFF | TGTGCCAGCAGCCGGGGTCTGTCGGGGGTGCTCCATGAGCAGTTCTTC
. | TRBJ2-7 | TRBD2 | TRBV29-1 | CSVSASGRSYEQYF | TGCAGCGTCAGCGCTAGCGGGAGGTCCTACGAGCAGTACTTC
once | TRBJ2-1 | . | TRBV28 | CASFVAGSSYNEQFF | TGTGCCAGCTTTGTGGCGGGAAGCTCCTACAATGAGCAGTTCTTC
. | TRBJ1-1 | . | TRBV6-1 | CASSEGRVLNTEAFF | TGTGCCAGCAGTGAAGGTCGGGTATTGAACACTGAAGCTTTCTTT
. | TRBJ2-7 | TRBD2 | TRBV27 | CASSEKYGLAGIYEQYF | TGTGCCAGCAGTGAAAAATACGGACTAGCGGGAATCTACGAGCAGTACTTC
. | TRBJ1-1 | TRBD1 | TRBV19 | CASSIETTGGMTEAFF | TGTGCCAGTAGTATCGAGACCACAGGGGGCATGACTGAAGCTTTCTTT
. | TRBJ2-1 | TRBD2 | TRBV6-5 | CASSLTSGAYNEQFF | TGTGCCAGCAGTTTGACTAGCGGGGCATACAATGAGCAGTTCTTC
few | TRBJ2-3 | TRBD2 | TRBV25-1 | CASSTLSRLAGGTDTQYF | TGTGCCAGCAGCACCCTTAGTCGGCTAGCGGGTGGGACAGATACGCAGTATTTT
. | TRBJ2-1 | TRBD1 | TRBV7-3 | CASSDRTGKGNEQFF | TGTGCCAGCAGCGACCGGACAGGTAAAGGAAATGAGCAGTTCTTC